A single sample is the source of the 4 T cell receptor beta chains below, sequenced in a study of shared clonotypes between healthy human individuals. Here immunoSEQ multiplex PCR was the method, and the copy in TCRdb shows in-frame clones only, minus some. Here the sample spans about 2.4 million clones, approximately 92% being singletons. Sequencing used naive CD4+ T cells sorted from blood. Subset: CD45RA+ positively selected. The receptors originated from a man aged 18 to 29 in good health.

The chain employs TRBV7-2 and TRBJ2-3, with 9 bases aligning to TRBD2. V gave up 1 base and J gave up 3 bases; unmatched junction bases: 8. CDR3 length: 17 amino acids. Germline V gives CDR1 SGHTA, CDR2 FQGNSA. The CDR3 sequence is CASSLVGSGSITDTQYF. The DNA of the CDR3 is TGTGCCAGCAGCTTAGTGGGTAGCGGGAGTATAACAGATACGCAGTATTTT.

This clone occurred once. CDR3: CASSPRDPRGYEQFF. CDR3 coding DNA: TGTGCCAGCAGTCCCCGGGATCCGAGGGGATATGAGCAGTTCTTC. The chain has TRBV28 and TRBJ2-1; either TRBD1 or TRBD2 may supply D (5 bases each). CDR1 MDHEN and CDR2 SYDVKM come from the germline V gene. Deletions cut 5 bases from V and 8 bases from J, with 19 bases between. The CDR3 has 15 amino acids.

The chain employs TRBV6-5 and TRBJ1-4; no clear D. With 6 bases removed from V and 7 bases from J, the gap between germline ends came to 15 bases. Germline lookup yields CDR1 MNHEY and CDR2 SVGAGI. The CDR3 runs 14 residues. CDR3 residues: CASSPSLGTEKLFF. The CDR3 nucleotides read TGTGCCAGCAGCCCTTCTCTGGGTACTGAAAAACTGTTTTTT.

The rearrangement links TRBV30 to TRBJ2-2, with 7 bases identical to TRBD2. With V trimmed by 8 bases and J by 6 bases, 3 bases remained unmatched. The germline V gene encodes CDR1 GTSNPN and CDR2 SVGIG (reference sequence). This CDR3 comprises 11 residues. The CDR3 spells CARGRAGELFF. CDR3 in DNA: TGTGCCCGGGGGAGGGCCGGGGAGCTGTTTTTT. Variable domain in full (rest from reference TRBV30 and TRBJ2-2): SQTIHQWPATLVQPVGSPLSLECTVEGTSNPNLYWYRQAAGRGLQLLFYSVGIGQISSEVPQNLSASRPQDRQFILSSKKLLLSDSGFYLCARGRAGELFFGEGSRLTVL.